Listed below are T cell receptor beta chains from one sample, sequenced in a study of T cells expressing NK-cell markers. TCRdb re-called the 5' RACE reads and gives one entry per CDR3 protein, without DNA. The sample includes 400,000 to 450,000 distinct CDR3 sequences. The sequenced sample was blood T cells: a sorted CD56 or NKG2C T cell subset, CD4+ or CD8+ T cells, or bulk PBMC T cells (not recorded which). The source of these receptors is a woman aged 18 to 75 in good health. CDR3s include the opening cysteine and the closing phenylalanine or tryptophan. Fields, in order: V gene, J gene, CDR3 protein.

v_call: TRBV30; j_call: TRBJ2-5; cdr3_aa: CAWNGALAGVETQYF
v_call: TRBV3-1; j_call: TRBJ1-2; cdr3_aa: CASSQTRQGANYGYTF
v_call: TRBV7-3; j_call: TRBJ1-1; cdr3_aa: CASSLMGRLNTEAFF
v_call: TRBV7-2; j_call: TRBJ1-5; cdr3_aa: CASSFGVGNQPQHF
v_call: TRBV9; j_call: TRBJ2-1; cdr3_aa: CASSVGLVGYNEQFF
v_call: TRBV6-5; j_call: TRBJ1-1; cdr3_aa: CASSYFGQGSEAFF
v_call: TRBV18; j_call: TRBJ2-1; cdr3_aa: CASSTGTGGSYNEQFF
v_call: TRBV7-9; j_call: TRBJ2-3; cdr3_aa: CASSPGQGDTQYF
v_call: TRBV20-1; j_call: TRBJ2-1; cdr3_aa: CSATLAGVANEQFF
v_call: TRBV6-6; j_call: TRBJ1-2; cdr3_aa: CASEETAYYGYTF
v_call: TRBV9; j_call: TRBJ2-2; cdr3_aa: CASTDRGGRSNTGELFF
v_call: TRBV29-1; j_call: TRBJ2-1; cdr3_aa: CSITTGVTYNEQFF
v_call: TRBV18; j_call: TRBJ1-1; cdr3_aa: CASSPRQGMNTEAFF
v_call: TRBV15; j_call: TRBJ1-1; cdr3_aa: CATSRGMVGGGTEAFF